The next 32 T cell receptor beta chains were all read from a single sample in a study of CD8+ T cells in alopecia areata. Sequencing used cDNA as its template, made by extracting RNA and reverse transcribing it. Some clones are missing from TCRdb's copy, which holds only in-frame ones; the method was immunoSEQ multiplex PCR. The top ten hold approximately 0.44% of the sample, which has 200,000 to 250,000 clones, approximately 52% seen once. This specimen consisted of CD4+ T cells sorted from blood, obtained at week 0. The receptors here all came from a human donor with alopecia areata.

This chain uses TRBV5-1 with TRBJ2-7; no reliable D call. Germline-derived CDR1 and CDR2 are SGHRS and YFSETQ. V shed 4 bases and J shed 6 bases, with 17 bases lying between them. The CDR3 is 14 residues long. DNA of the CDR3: TGCGCCAGCAGCCAACCGTCTACCGCGCTCGAGCAGTACTTC. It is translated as CASSQPSTALEQYF.

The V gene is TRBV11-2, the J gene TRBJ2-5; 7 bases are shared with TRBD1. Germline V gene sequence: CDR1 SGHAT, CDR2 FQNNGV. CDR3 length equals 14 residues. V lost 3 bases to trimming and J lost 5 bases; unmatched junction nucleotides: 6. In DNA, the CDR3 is TGTGCCAGCAGCTTGGCAGGGGGTAGGGAGACCCAGTACTTC. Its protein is CASSLAGGRETQYF.

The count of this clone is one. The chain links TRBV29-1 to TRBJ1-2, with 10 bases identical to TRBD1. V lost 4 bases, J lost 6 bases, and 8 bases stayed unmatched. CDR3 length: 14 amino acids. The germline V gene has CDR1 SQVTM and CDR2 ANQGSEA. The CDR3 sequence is CSVAPGQGLHGYTF. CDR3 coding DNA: TGCAGCGTTGCACCGGGACAGGGGTTGCATGGCTACACCTTC.

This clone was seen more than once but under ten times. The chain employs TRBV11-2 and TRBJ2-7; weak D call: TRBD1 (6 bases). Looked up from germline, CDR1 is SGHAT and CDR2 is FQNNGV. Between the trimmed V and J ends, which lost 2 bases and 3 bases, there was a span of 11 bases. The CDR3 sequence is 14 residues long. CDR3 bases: TGTGCCAGCAGCTTAAGCCAGGGGTACTACGAGCAGTACTTC. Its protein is CASSLSQGYYEQYF. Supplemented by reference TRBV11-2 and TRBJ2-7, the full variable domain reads EAGVAQSPRYKIIEKRQSVAFWCNPISGHATLYWYQQILGQGPKLLIQFQNNGVVDDSQLPKDRFSAERLKGVDSTLKIQPAKLEDSAVYLCASSLSQGYYEQYFGPGTRLTVT.

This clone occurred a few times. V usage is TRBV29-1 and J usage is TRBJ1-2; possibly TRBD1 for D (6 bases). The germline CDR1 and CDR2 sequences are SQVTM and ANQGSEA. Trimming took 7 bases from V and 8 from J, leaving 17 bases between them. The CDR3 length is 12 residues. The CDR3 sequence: CSASRGSVGYTF. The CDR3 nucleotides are TGCAGCGCGTCAAGGGGGTCTGTCGGCTACACCTTC.

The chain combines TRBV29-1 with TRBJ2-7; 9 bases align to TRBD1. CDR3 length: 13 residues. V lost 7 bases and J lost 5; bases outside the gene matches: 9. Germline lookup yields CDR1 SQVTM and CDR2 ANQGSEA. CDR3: CSARRGQGNEQYF. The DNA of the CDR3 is TGCAGCGCCCGGCGAGGACAGGGGAACGAGCAGTACTTC.

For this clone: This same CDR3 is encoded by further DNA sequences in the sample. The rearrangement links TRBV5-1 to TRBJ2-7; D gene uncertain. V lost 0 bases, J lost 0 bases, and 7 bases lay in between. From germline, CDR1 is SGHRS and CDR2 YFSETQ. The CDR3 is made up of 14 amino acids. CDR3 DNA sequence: TGCGCCAGCAGCTTGGGACAAGGCTCCTACGAGCAGTACTTC. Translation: CASSLGQGSYEQYF. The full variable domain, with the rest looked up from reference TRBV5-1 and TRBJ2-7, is KAGVTQTPRYLIKTRGQQVTLSCSPISGHRSVSWYQQTPGQGLQFLFEYFSETQRNKGNFPGRFSGRQFSNSRSEMNVSTLELGDSALYLCASSLGQGSYEQYFGPGTRLTVT.

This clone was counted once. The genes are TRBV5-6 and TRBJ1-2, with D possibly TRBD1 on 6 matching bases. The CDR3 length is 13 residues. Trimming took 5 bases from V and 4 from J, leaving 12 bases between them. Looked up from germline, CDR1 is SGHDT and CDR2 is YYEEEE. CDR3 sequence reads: CASRDSSFYGYTF. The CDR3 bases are TGTGCCAGCAGGGACAGCTCCTTCTATGGCTACACCTTC.

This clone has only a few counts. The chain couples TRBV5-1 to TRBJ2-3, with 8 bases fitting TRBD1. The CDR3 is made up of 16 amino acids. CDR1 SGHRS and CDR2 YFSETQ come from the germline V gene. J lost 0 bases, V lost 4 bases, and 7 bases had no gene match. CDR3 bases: TGCGCCAGCAGCAGATCAGGGGGCCCCAGCACAGATACGCAGTATTTT. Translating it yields CASSRSGGPSTDTQYF.

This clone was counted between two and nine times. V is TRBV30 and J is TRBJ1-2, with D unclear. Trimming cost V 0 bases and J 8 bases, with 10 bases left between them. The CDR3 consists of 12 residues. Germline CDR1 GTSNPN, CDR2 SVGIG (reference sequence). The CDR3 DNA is TGTGCCTGGAGTGTACGTGACGGAGGCTACACCTTC. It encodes CAWSVRDGGYTF.

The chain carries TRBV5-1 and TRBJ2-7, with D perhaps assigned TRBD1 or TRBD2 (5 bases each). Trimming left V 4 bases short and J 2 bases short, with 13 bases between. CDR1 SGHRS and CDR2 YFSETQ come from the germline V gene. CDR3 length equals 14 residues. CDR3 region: CASSRRDVPYEQYF. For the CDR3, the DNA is TGCGCCAGCAGCCGCCGGGACGTACCCTACGAGCAGTACTTC.

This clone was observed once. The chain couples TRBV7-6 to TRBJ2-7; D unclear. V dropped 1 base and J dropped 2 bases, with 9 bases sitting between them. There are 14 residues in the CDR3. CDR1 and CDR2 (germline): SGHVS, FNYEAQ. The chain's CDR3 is CASSLEFGAYEQYF. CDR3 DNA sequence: TGTGCCAGCAGCTTAGAGTTTGGGGCCTACGAGCAGTACTTC. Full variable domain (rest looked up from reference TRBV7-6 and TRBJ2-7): GAGVSQSPRYKVTKRGQDVALRCDPISGHVSLYWYRQALGQGPEFLTYFNYEAQQDKSGLPNDRFSAERPEGSISTLTIQRTEQRDSAMYRCASSLEFGAYEQYFGPGTRLTVT.

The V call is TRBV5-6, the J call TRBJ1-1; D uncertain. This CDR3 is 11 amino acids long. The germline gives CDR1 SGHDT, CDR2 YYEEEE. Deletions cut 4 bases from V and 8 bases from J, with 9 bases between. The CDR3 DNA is TGTGCCAGCAGCAGAACTATCGAAGCTTTCTTT. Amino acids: CASSRTIEAFF.

The CDR3 sequence is CSVELEGQGARNEQFF. For the CDR3, the DNA is TGCAGCGTTGAACTGGAAGGACAGGGGGCAAGAAATGAGCAGTTCTTC. V gene TRBV29-1 combines with J gene TRBJ2-1; 11 nucleotides agree with TRBD1. With V trimmed by 2 bases and J by 7 bases, 10 bases remained unmatched. Per germline, CDR1 SQVTM and CDR2 ANQGSEA. The CDR3 runs to 16 residues.

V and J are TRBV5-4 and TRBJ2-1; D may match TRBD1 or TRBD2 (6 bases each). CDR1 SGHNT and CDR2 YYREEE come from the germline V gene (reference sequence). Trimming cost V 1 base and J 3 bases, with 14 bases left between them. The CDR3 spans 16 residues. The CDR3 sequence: CASSLMLRGHYNEQFF. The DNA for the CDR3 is TGTGCCAGCAGCTTGATGCTGCGGGGACACTACAATGAGCAGTTCTTC. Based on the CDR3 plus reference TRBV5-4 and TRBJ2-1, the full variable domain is ETGVTQSPTHLIKTRGQQVTLRCSSQSGHNTVSWYQQALGQGPQFIFQYYREEENGRGNFPPRFSGLQFPNYSSELNVNALELDDSALYLCASSLMLRGHYNEQFFGPGTRLTVL.

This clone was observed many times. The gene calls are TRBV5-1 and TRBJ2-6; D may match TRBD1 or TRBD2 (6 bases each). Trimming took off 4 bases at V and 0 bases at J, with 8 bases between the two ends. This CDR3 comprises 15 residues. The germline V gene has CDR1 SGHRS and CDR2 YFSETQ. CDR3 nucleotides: TGCGCCAGCAGCGGAGGGGGCTCTGGGGCCAACGTCCTGACTTTC. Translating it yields CASSGGGSGANVLTF.

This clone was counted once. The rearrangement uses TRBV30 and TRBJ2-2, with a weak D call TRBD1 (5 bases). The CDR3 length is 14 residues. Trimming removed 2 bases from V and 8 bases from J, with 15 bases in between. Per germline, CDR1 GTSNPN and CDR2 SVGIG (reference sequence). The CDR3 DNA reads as TGTGCCTGGAGTCCACAGGTGGAAGGGGGGGAGCTGTTTTTT. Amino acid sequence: CAWSPQVEGGELFF.

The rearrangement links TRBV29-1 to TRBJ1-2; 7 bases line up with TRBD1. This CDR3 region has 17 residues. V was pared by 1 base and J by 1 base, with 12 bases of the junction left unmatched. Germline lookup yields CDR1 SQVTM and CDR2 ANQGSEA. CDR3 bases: TGCAGCGTTGAAGGGACCGAGACAGGGAGAAATAACTATGGCTACACCTTC. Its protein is CSVEGTETGRNNYGYTF.

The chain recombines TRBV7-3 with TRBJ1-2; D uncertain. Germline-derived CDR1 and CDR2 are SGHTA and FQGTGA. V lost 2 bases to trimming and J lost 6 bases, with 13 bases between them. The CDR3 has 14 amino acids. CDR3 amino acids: CASSLASGVDGYTF. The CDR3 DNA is TGTGCCAGCAGCTTAGCGTCTGGGGTTGATGGCTACACCTTC.

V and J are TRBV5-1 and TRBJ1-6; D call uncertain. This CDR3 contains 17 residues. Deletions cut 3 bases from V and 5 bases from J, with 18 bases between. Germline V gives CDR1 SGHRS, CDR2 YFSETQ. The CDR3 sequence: CASSSRALHGNNSPLHF. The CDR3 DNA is TGCGCCAGCAGCTCGCGGGCACTCCATGGAAATAATTCACCCCTCCACTTT. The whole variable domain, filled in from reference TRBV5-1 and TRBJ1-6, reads KAGVTQTPRYLIKTRGQQVTLSCSPISGHRSVSWYQQTPGQGLQFLFEYFSETQRNKGNFPGRFSGRQFSNSRSEMNVSTLELGDSALYLCASSSRALHGNNSPLHFGNGTRLTVT.

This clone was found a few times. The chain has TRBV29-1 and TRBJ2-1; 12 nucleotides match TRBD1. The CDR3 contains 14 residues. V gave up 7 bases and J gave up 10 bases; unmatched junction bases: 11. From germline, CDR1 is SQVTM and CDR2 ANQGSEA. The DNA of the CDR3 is TGCAGCGGTGATAGGGGACAGGGGGCTAGGGAGCAGTTCTTC. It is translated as CSGDRGQGAREQFF.

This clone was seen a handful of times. CDR3 bases: TGTGCCTGGTCTCCGGGACAGGGTATCCACAATGAGCAGTTCTTC. It translates to CAWSPGQGIHNEQFF. The chain combines TRBV30 with TRBJ2-1, with 9 bases lining up with TRBD1. V dropped 5 bases and J dropped 5; count of bases not matched to a gene: 10. The CDR3 has 15 amino acids. Germline V lookup: CDR1 GTSNPN, CDR2 SVGIG (reference sequence).

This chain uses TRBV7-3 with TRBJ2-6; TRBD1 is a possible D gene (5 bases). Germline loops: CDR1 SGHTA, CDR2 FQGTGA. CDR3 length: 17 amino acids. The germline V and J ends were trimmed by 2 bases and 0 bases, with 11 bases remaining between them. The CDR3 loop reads CASSLWAGNSGANVLTF. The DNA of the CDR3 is TGTGCCAGCAGCTTATGGGCAGGGAACTCTGGGGCCAACGTCCTGACTTTC.

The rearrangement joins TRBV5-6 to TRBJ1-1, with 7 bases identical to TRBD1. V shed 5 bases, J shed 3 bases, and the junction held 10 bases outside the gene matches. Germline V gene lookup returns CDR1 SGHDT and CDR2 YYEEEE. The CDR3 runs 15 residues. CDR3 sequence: CASSRRTGWYTEAFF. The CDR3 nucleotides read TGTGCCAGCAGTCGAAGGACAGGATGGTACACTGAAGCTTTCTTT.

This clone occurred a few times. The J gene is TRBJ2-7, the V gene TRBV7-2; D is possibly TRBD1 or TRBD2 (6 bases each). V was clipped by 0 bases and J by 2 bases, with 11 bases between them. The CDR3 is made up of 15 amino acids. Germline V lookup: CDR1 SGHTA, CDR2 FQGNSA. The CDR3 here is CASSLAGRGPYEQYF. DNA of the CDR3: TGTGCCAGCAGCTTAGCGGGACGGGGGCCCTACGAGCAGTACTTC.

DNA of the CDR3: TGTGCCAGCAGTGACGTTAGCAGCTCCTACGAGCAGTACTTC. Its protein product is CASSDVSSSYEQYF. The V gene is TRBV25-1, the J gene TRBJ2-7; unclear D gene. The CDR3 has 14 amino acids. Germline assignment: CDR1 MGHDK and CDR2 SYGVNS. Trimming stripped 3 bases from V and 0 bases from J, with 9 bases between.

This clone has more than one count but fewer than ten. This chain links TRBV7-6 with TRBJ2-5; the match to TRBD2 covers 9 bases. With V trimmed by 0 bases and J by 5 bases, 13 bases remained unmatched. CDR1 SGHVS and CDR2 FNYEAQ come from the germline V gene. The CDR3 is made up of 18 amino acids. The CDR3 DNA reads TGTGCCAGCAGCTTAGCGTTGTCCGTGCTAGCGGGAAAGGAGACCCAGTACTTC. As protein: CASSLALSVLAGKETQYF.

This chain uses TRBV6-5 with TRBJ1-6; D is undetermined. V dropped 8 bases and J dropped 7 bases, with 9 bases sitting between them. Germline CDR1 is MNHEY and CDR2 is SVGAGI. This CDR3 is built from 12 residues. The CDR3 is CASSPRNSPLHF. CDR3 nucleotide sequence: TGTGCCAGCTCACCCCGGAATTCACCCCTCCACTTT.

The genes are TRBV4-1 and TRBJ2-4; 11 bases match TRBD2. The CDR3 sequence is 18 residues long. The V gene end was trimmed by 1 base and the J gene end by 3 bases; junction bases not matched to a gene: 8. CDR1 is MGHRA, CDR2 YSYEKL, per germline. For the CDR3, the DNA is TGCGCCAGCAGCCAAGGTTTAGCGGGGGGGCAGGTCAAAAACATTCAGTACTTC. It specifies CASSQGLAGGQVKNIQYF.

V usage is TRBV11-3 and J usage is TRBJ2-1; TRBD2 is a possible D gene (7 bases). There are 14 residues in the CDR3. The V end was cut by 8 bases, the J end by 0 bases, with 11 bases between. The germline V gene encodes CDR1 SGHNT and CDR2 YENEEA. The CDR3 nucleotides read TGTGCCAGCTCAAGGGGGGGCTCCTACAATGAGCAGTTCTTC. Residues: CASSRGGSYNEQFF.

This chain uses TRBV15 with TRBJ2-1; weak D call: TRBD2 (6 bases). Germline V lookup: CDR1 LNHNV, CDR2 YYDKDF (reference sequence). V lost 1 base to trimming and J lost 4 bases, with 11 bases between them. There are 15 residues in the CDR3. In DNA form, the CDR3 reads TGTGCCACCAGCAGAGCCGGGACTTCATACAATGAGCAGTTCTTC. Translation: CATSRAGTSYNEQFF. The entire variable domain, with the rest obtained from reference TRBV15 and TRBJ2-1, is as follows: DAMVIQNPRYQVTQFGKPVTLSCSQTLNHNVMYWYQQKSSQAPKLLFHYYDKDFNNEADTPDNFQSRRPNTSFCFLDIRSPGLGDTAMYLCATSRAGTSYNEQFFGPGTRLTVL.

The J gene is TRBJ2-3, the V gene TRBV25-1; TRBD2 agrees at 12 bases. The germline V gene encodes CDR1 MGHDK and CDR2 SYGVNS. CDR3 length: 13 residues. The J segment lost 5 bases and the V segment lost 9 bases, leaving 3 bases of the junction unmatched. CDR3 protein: CASGLAGIDTQYF. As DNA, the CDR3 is TGTGCCAGTGGACTAGCGGGGATAGATACGCAGTATTTT.